This T cell receptor (beta chain) is drawn from a study of cytomegalovirus exposure and HLA in healthy donors. The CDR3 length is 13 residues. Unmatched junction bases numbered 5, after V lost 6 bases and J lost 4 bases. From germline, CDR1 is MNHEY and CDR2 SVGAGI. This PCR relied on a set of 60 Vbeta primers and 13 Jbeta primers. TCRdb's copy holds only in-frame clones and misses some; the assay was immunoSEQ multiplex PCR. In all, the sample yields just over 200,000 clones. Details on this clone: What it binds is not known.

Overall study findings and caveats: Through in vitro validation, three CMV-associated chains were shown to be specific for CMV antigens.

The V gene is TRBV6-5, the J gene TRBJ1-1; 7 bases are shared with TRBD1. What was sequenced was PBMCs. The source of this sequence is a girl between 2 and 10 years old in good health and CMV-seropositive. CDR3 sequence: CASRRQGLTEAFF. The CDR3 bases are TGTGCCAGCAGGAGACAGGGACTCACTGAAGCTTTCTTT.